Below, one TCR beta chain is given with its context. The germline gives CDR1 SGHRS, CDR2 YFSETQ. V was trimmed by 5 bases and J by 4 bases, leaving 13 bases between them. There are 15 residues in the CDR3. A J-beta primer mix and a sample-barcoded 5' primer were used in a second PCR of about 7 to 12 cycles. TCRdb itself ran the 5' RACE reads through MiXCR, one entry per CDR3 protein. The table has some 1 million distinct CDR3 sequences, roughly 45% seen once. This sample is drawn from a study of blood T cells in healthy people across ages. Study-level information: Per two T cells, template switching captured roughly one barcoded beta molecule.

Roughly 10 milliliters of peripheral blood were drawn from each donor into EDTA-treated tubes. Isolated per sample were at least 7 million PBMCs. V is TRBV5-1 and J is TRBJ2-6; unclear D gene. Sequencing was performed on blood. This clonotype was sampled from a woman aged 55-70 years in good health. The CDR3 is CASSTGAAGANVLTF. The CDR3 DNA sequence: TGCGCCAGCAGTACGGGTGCAGCCGGGGCCAACGTCCTGACTTTC.